The clone carrying this TCR beta chain was recorded at least ten times. The germline V gene encodes CDR1 SGDLS and CDR2 YYNGEE. After removal of 3 bases from V and 3 bases from J, the junction contained 6 bases not matched to a gene. This CDR3 contains 16 residues. This entry comes from a study of Graves' ophthalmopathy and Graves' hyperthyroidism. Amplification from RNA transcripts yielded the TCR beta CDR3 regions. An initial RT-PCR round employing HTBI primers preceded a second-round multiplex PCR. TCRdb analysed the multiplex PCR reads with MiXCR anew, one entry per CDR3 protein. Here the sample spans about 24,000 distinct CDR3 sequences, 48% being singletons. Absence of ophthalmopathy within 18 months of follow-up defined stable hyperthyroidism. Other autoimmune disease, uncontrolled infection, pregnancy and lactation led to exclusion.

Sequenced sample: peripheral blood. The gene calls are TRBV9 and TRBJ1-3; TRBD1 matches 10 bases. The receptor was derived from an adult woman with stable Graves' hyperthyroidism. As DNA, the CDR3 is TGTGCCAGCAGCGCCAGACAGGGGGCCCTTGGAAACACCATATATTTT. This gives the protein CASSARQGALGNTIYF.